The clone carrying this TCR beta chain was seen repeatedly, ten times or more. The antigen is not known. This record comes from a study of blood T cells in healthy people across ages. Then a second PCR, running roughly 7 to 11 cycles, was carried out with a sample-barcoded 5' primer and a J-beta primer mix. TCRdb re-called the 5' RACE reads through MiXCR, storing one row per CDR3 protein. This sample carries around 1,000,000 distinct CDR3 sequences, under 30% of them seen once, and the ten largest clones take around 0.75%. Notes on the study in general: In these data, TCR beta diversity tracked strongly with naive T cell percentage. Per million T cells, TCR beta diversity dropped about linearly as age rose. Naive and antigen-experienced cells could not be conclusively compared, given unsorted PBMCs.

Germline CDR1 and CDR2: SEHNR and FQNEAQ (reference sequence). The CDR3 length is 13 residues. Trimming took off 4 bases at V and 3 bases at J, with 10 bases between the two ends. These same records also appear under a second study, on T cells of mothers and their children. In that study: The data showed no persistent microchimeric T cell clones.

This chain links TRBV7-9 with TRBJ2-7; D gene unclear. The sequence derives from a girl aged 2 to 10 in good health. Sequencing used blood. CDR3 sequence reads: CASSSMAGYEQYF. The CDR3 DNA is TGTGCCAGCAGCTCCATGGCCGGCTACGAGCAGTACTTC.